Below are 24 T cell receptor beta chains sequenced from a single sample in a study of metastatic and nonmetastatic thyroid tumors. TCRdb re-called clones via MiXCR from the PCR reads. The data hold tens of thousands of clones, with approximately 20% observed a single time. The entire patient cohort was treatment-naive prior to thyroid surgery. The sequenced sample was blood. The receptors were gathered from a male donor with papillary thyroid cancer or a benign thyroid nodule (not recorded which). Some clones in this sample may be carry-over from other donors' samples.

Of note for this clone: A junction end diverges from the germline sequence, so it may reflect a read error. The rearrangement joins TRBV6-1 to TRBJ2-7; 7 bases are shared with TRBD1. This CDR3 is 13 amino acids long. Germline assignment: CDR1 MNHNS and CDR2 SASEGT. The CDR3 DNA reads TGTGCCAGCAGTGGTGACAGGGCGTACGAGCATTACTTC. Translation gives CASSGDRAYEHYF.

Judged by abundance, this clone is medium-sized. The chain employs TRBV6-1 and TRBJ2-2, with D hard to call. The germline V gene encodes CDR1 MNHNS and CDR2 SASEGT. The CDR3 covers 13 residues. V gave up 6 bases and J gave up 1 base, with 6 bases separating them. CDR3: CASRRKNTGELFF. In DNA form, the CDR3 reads TGTGCCAGCAGAAGAAAGAACACCGGGGAGCTGTTTTTT.

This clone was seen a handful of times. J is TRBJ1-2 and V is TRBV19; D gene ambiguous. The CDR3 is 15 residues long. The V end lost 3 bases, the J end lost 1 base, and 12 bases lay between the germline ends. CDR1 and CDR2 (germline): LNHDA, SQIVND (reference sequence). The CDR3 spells CASSISGESNYGYTF. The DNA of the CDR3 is TGTGCCAGTAGTATTTCTGGGGAGAGTAACTATGGCTACACCTTC.

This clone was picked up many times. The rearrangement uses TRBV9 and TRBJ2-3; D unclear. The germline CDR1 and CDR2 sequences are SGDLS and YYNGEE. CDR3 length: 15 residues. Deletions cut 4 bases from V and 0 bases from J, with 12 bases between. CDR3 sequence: CASSPNPSSTDTQYF. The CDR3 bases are TGTGCCAGCAGCCCGAATCCATCTAGCACAGATACGCAGTATTTT. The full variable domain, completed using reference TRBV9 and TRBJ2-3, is DSGVTQTPKHLITATGQRVTLRCSPRSGDLSVYWYQQSLDQGLQFLIQYYNGEERAKGNILERFSAQQFPDLHSELNLSSLELGDSALYFCASSPNPSSTDTQYFGPGTRLTVL.

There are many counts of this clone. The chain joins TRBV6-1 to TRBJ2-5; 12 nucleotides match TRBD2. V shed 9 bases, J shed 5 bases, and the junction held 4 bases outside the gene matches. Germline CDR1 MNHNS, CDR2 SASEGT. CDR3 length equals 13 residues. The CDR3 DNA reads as TGTGCCAGTCTAGCGGGAGGGTCGGAGACCCAGTACTTC. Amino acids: CASLAGGSETQYF.

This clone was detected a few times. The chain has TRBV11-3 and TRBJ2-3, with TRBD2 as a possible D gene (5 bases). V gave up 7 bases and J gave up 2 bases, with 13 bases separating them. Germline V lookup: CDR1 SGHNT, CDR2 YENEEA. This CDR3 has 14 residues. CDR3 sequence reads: CASTEADHTDTQYF. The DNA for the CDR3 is TGTGCCAGCACAGAAGCGGACCACACAGATACGCAGTATTTT.

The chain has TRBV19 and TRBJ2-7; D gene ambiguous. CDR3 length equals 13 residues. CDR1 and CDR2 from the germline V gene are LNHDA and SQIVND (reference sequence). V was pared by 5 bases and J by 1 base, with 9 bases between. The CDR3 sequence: CASSASISYEQYF. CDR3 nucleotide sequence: TGTGCCAGTAGTGCCAGTATATCCTACGAGCAGTACTTC.

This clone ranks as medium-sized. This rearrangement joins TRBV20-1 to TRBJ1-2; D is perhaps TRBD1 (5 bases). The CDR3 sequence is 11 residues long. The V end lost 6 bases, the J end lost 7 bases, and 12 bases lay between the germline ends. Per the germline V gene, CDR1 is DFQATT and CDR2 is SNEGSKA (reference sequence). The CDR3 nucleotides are TGCAGTGCGACCGGGACCCGTGGCTACACCTTC. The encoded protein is CSATGTRGYTF.

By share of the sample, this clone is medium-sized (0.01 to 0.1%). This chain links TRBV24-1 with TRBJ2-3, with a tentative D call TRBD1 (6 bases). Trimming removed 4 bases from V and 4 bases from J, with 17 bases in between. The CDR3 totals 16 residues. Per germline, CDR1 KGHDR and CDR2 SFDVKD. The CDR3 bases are TGTGCCACCAGTGAGCCTGACAGAGAGGGGGCAGATACGCAGTATTTT. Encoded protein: CATSEPDREGADTQYF.

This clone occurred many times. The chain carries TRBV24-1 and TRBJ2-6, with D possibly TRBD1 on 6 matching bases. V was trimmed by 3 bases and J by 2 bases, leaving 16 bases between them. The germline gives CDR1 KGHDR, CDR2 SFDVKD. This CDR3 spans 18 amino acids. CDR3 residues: CATSDGTGSMAGANVLTF. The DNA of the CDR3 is TGTGCCACCAGTGATGGCACAGGGTCCATGGCTGGGGCCAACGTCCTGACTTTC.

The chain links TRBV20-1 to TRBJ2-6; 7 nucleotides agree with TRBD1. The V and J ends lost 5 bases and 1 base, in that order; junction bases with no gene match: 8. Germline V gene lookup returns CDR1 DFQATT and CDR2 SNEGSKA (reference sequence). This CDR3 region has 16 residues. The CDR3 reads CSASGTEISGANVLTF. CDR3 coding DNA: TGCAGTGCTTCCGGGACAGAGATATCTGGGGCCAACGTCCTGACTTTC.

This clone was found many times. In nucleotides, the CDR3 is TGTGCCAGCAGTGCCAGGGGGGATAGCAATCAGCCCCAGCATTTT. This sequence encodes CASSARGDSNQPQHF. This sequence joins TRBV6-4 and TRBJ1-5; 7 positions agree with TRBD1. V lost 4 bases and J lost 0; bases outside the gene matches: 3. The CDR3 has 15 amino acids. Germline CDR1 reads MRHNA; CDR2 reads SNTAGT.

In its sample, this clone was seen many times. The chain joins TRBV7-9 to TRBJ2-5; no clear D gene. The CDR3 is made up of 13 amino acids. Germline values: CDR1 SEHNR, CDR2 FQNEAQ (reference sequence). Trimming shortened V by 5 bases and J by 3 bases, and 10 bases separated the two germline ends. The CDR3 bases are TGTGCCAGCAGCGACCTCAGCGAAGAGACCCAGTACTTC. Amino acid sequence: CASSDLSEETQYF.

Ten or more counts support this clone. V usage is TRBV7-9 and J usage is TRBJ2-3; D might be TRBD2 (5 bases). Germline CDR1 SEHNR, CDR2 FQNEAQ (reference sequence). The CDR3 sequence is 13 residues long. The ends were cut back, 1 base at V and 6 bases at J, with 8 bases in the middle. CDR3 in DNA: TGTGCCAGCAGCTTAGGCGACTACGATACGCAGTATTTT. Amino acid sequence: CASSLGDYDTQYF.

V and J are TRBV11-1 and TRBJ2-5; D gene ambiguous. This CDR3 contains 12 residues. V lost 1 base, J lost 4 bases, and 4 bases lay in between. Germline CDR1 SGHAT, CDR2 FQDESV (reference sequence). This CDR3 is CASSLESETQYF. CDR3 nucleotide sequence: TGTGCCAGCAGCTTAGAATCAGAGACCCAGTACTTC.

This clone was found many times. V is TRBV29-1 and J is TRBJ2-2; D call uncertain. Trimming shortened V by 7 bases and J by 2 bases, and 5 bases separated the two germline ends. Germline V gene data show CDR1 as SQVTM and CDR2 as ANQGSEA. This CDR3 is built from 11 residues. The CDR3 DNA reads TGCAGCGGGGGTAACACCGGGGAGCTGTTTTTT. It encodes CSGGNTGELFF.

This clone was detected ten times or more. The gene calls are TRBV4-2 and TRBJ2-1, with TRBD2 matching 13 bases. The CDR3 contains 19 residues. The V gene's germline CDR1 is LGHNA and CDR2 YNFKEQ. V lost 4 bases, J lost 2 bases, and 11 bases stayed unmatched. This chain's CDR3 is CASSLYGTSGILTYNEQFF. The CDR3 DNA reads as TGTGCCAGCAGCCTCTACGGGACTAGCGGGATTCTCACCTACAATGAGCAGTTCTTC.

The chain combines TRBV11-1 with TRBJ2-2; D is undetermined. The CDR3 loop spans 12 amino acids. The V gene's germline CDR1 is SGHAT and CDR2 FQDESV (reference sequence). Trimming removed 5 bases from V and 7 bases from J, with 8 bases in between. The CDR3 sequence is CASSQPGGELFF. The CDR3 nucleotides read TGTGCCAGCAGCCAGCCGGGCGGGGAGCTGTTTTTT.

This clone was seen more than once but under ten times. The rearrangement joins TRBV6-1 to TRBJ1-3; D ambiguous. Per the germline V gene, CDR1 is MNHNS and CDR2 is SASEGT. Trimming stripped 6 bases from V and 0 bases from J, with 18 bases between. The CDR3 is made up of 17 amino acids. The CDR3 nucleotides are TGTGCCAGCAGCCTCACAAGGCCCTCCAGCTCTGGAAACACCATATATTTT. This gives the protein CASSLTRPSSSGNTIYF.

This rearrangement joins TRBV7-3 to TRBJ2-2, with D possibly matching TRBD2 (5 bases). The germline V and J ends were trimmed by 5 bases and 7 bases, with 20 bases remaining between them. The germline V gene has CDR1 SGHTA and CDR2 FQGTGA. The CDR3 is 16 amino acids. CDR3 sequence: CASSPRTAAGVGELFF. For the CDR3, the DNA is TGTGCCAGCAGCCCCAGGACCGCGGCCGGGGTCGGGGAGCTGTTTTTT.

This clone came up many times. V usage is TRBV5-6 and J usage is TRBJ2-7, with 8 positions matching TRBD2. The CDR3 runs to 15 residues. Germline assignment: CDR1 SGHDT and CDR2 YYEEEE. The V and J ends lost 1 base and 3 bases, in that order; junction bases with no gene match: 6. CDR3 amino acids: CASSLSAGAVYEQYF. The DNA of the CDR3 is TGTGCCAGCAGCTTGTCAGCGGGAGCAGTCTACGAGCAGTACTTC.

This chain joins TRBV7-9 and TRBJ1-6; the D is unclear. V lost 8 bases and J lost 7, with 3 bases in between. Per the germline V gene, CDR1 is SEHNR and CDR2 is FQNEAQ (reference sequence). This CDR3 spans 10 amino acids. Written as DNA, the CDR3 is TGTGCCAGCTCCAATTCACCCCTCCACTTT. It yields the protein CASSNSPLHF.

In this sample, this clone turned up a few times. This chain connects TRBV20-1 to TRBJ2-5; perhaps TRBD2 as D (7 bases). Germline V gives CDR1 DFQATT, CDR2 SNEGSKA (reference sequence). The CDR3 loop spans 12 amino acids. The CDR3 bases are TGCAGCGCAACGTGGGAGGGGGGGACCCAGTACTTC. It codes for CSATWEGGTQYF.

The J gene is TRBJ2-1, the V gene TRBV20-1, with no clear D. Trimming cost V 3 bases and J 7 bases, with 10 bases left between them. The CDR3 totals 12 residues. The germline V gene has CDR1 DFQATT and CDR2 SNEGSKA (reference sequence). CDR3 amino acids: CSASGSLNEQFF. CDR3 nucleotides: TGCAGTGCTAGCGGGTCGTTGAATGAGCAGTTCTTC.